The clone carrying this T cell receptor (beta chain) was detected ten times or more. This specimen belongs to a study of T cells in Graves' hyperthyroidism and ophthalmopathy. V lost 6 bases, J lost 0 bases, and 6 bases lay in between. Germline values: CDR1 MDHEN, CDR2 SYDVKM. This CDR3 comprises 12 residues. Patients were excluded for uncontrolled infection, other autoimmune disease, pregnancy or lactation. Amplification of TCR beta CDR3 regions used RNA as the template. HTBI primers were employed in a first-round RT-PCR of the TCR CDR3. TCRdb analysed the multiplex PCR reads with MiXCR anew, one entry per CDR3 protein. The data contain 350,000 to 450,000 distinct CDR3 sequences, over 13% of them seen just once; the ten biggest clones take up 25% to 30%.

The receptor comes from a man between 45 and 60 years old with Graves' ophthalmopathy. The sequenced material came from blood. This chain connects TRBV28 to TRBJ2-7; D is uncertain. CDR3 in amino acids: CASRSSSYEQYF. In nucleotides, the CDR3 is TGTGCCAGCAGGTCTTCCTCCTACGAGCAGTACTTC.